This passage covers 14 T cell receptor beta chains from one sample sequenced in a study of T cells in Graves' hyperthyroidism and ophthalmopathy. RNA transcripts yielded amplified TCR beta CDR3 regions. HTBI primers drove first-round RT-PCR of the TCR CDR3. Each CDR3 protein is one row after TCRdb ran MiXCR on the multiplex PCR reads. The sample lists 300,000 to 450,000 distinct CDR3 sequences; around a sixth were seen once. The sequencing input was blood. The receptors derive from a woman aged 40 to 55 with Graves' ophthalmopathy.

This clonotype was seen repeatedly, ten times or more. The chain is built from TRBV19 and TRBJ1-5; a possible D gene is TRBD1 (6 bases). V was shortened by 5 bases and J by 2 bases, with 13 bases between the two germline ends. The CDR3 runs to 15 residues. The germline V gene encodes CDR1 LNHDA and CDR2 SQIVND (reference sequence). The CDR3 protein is CASSVGGAGNQPQHF. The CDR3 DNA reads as TGTGCCAGTAGTGTGGGGGGGGCAGGCAATCAGCCCCAGCATTTT.

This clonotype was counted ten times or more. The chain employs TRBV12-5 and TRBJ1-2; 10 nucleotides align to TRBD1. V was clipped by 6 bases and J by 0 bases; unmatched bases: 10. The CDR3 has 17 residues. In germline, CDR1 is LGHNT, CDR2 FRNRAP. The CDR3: CASGLTGGHPTNYGYTF. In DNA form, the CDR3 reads TGTGCTAGTGGCTTGACAGGGGGCCACCCCACTAACTATGGCTACACCTTC.

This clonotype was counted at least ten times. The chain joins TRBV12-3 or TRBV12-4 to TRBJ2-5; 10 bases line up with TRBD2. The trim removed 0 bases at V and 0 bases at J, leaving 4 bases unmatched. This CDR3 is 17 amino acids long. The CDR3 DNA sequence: TGTGCCAGCAGTTTAGCCCTAGCGGGAGTCTACCAAGAGACCCAGTACTTC. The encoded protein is CASSLALAGVYQETQYF.

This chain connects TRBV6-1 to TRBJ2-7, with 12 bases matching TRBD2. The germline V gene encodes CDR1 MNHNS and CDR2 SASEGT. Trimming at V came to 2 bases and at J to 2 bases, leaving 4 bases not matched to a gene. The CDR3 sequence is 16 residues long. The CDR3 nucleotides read TGTGCCAGCAGTGAAAGGACTAGCGGGGCCGCCTACGAGCAGTACTTC. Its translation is CASSERTSGAAYEQYF.

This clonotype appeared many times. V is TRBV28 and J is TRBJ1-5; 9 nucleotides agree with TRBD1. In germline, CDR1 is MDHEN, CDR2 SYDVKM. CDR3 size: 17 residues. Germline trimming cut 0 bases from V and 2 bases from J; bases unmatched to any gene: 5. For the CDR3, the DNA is TGTGCCAGCAGTTTATGGCGGGGACAGGGAGGCAATCAGCCCCAGCATTTT. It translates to CASSLWRGQGGNQPQHF.

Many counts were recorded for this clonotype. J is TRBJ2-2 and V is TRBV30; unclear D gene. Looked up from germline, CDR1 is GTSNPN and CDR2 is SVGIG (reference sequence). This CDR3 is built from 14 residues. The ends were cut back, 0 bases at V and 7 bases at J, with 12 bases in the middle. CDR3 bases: TGTGCCTGGAGTGTAGGTTCTGGTATCGGGGAGCTGTTTTTT. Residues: CAWSVGSGIGELFF.

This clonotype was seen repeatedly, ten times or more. CDR3 sequence: CASSEAGTGGPTNTEAFF. In nucleotides, the CDR3 is TGTGCCAGCAGCGAAGCCGGGACAGGGGGCCCTACGAACACTGAAGCTTTCTTT. V is TRBV28 and J is TRBJ1-1; 12 bases align to TRBD1. Germline lookup yields CDR1 MDHEN and CDR2 SYDVKM. J lost 1 base, V lost 6 bases, and 12 bases had no gene match. The CDR3 length is 18 residues. Looking up the rest from reference TRBV28 and TRBJ1-1 gives the full variable domain: DVKVTQSSRYLVKRTGEKVFLECVQDMDHENMFWYRQDPGLGLRLIYFSYDVKMKEKGDIPEGYSVSREKKERFSLILESASTNQTSMYLCASSEAGTGGPTNTEAFFGQGTRLTVV.

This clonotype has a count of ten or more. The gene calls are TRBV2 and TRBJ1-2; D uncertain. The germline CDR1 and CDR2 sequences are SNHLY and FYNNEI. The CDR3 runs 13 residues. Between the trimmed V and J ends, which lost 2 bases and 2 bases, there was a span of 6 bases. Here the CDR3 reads CASSESTNYGYTF. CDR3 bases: TGTGCCAGCAGTGAATCCACAAACTATGGCTACACCTTC.

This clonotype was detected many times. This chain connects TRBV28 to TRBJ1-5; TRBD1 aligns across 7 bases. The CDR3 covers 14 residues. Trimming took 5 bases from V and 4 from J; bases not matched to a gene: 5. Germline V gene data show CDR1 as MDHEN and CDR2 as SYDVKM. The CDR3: CASSRTGLNQPQHF. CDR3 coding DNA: TGTGCCAGCAGTAGGACAGGCCTTAATCAGCCCCAGCATTTT.

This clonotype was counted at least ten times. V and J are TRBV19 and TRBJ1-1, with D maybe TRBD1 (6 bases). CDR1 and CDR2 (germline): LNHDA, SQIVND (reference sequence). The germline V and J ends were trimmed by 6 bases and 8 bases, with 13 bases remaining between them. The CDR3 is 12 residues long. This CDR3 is CASREAGAEAFF. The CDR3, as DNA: TGTGCCAGTAGGGAAGCAGGGGCGGAAGCTTTCTTT.

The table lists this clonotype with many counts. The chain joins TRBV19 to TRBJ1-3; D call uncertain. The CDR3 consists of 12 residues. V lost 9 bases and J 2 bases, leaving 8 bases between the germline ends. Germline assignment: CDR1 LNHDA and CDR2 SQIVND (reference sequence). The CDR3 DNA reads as TGTGCCAGCCGCCCCCCTGGAAACACCATATATTTT. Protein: CASRPPGNTIYF.

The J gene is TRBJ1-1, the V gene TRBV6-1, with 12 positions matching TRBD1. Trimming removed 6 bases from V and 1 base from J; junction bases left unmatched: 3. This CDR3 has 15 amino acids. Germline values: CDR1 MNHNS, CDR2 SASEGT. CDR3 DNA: TGTGCCAGCAGCGCGGGACAGGGGGCGAACACTGAAGCTTTCTTT. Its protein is CASSAGQGANTEAFF.

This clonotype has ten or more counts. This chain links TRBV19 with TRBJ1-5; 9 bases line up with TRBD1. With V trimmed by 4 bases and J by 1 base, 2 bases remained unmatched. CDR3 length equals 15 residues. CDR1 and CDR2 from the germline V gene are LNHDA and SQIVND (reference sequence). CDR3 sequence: CASSTGTGSNQPQHF. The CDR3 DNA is TGTGCCAGTAGTACCGGGACAGGGAGCAATCAGCCCCAGCATTTT.

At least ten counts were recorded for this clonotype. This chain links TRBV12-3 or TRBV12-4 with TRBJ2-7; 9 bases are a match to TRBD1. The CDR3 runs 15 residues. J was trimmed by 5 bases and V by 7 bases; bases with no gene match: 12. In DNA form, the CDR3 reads TGTGCCAGCACCTCCAGGGGGACAGGGACCCACGAGCAGTACTTC. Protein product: CASTSRGTGTHEQYF.